The sample holds many counts of the clone carrying this T cell receptor beta chain. What it binds is unknown. The data belong to a study of T cells in Graves' hyperthyroidism and ophthalmopathy. Points from the study as a whole: Most expanded thyroid clonotypes above 0.001 also appeared in blood. Stable hyperthyroidism was told apart from ophthalmopathy by a model built on 13 V-J features.

RNA transcripts were the template for amplifying TCR beta CDR3 regions. During a first-round RT-PCR of the TCR CDR3, the HTBI primer set was used. TCRdb fed the multiplex PCR reads into MiXCR, producing one record per CDR3 protein. The table lists 690,000 or so distinct CDR3 sequences, about 19% of them singletons, with 16% in the top ten. The study based diagnoses on clinical symptoms, serum thyroxine and TRAb, thyroid ultrasound and orbital computed tomography. The germline gives CDR1 MNHNY, CDR2 SVGAGI (reference sequence). The CDR3 consists of 15 residues. V was shortened by 2 bases and J by 2 bases, with 12 bases between the two germline ends.

The rearrangement links TRBV6-6 to TRBJ1-2; no clear D. The material sequenced was blood. The clonotype comes from a woman aged 45-65 years with Graves' hyperthyroidism that later progressed to Graves' ophthalmopathy. The CDR3 DNA sequence: TGTGCCAGCAGTTACAGACGCGGACGGAACTATGGCTACACCTTC. This codes for CASSYRRGRNYGYTF.